These T cell receptor beta chains were read from a single sample in a study of T cell changes during pregnancy in multiple sclerosis. Clones were sequenced by immunoSEQ multiplex PCR, and TCRdb holds only the in-frame ones, with some missing. The sample lists some 89,000 clones; approximately 94% were seen once. The sample was peripheral blood, taken in the third trimester of pregnancy. Receptors were obtained from a female donor with multiple sclerosis, enrolled in a pregnancy study. Each CDR3 is given with its conserved first and last residue. Fields, in order: D gene, V gene, J gene, CDR3 protein. A D gene is named only where the DNA matches it firmly.

TRBD1	TRBV18	TRBJ1-4	CASSPDRGPNEKLFF
.	TRBV29-1	TRBJ1-1	CSVENSINTEAFF
TRBD1	TRBV5-4	TRBJ2-2	CASVRRRDRAKGELFF
.	TRBV5-6	TRBJ1-1	CASIYQGTEAFF
.	TRBV18	TRBJ1-5	CASSQGQGQNQPQHF
TRBD1	TRBV5-1	TRBJ1-2	CASSLANRGHDGYTF
.	TRBV19	TRBJ1-5	CASSITGNLDQPQHF
TRBD2	TRBV30	TRBJ2-3	CAWSSPGLDPDTQYF
TRBD2	TRBV5-4	TRBJ2-7	CASSLPGTSGGEQYF
.	TRBV7-3	TRBJ2-1	CASSLKTGAYNEQFF
.	TRBV21-1	TRBJ2-1	CASSKTGTSGGLGYNEQFF
TRBD1	TRBV4-1	TRBJ1-1	CASSQAGQYEAFF
.	TRBV9	TRBJ1-6	CASRIGSSPLHF
.	TRBV4-1	TRBJ2-7	CASSQELRVNYEQYF
.	TRBV5-4	TRBJ2-6	CASSPDSSGANVLTF
TRBD1	TRBV29-1	TRBJ1-5	CSVADRAGGNQPQHF
.	TRBV7-2	TRBJ2-7	CASSSEHSSYEQYF
.	TRBV11-3	TRBJ2-2	CASSLGFGAGELFF
TRBD1	TRBV13	TRBJ1-3	CASSPPDRGNTIYF
TRBD1	TRBV15	TRBJ2-5	CATSRDRDRGTQYF
TRBD1	TRBV6-5	TRBJ1-2	CASTPTDRGGYTF
.	TRBV29-1	TRBJ2-1	CSVRSYSFDEQFF
.	TRBV27	TRBJ2-1	CASRMRVAYNEQFF
TRBD1	TRBV19	TRBJ1-5	CASSIATGGFDQPQHF
.	TRBV5-1	TRBJ1-1	CASRAQPNTEAFF
TRBD1	TRBV27	TRBJ2-3	CASSASGGPQYF
TRBD2	TRBV13	TRBJ2-7	CASSIPGREAGEQYF
.	TRBV9	TRBJ2-3	CASSSTRGGDTQYF